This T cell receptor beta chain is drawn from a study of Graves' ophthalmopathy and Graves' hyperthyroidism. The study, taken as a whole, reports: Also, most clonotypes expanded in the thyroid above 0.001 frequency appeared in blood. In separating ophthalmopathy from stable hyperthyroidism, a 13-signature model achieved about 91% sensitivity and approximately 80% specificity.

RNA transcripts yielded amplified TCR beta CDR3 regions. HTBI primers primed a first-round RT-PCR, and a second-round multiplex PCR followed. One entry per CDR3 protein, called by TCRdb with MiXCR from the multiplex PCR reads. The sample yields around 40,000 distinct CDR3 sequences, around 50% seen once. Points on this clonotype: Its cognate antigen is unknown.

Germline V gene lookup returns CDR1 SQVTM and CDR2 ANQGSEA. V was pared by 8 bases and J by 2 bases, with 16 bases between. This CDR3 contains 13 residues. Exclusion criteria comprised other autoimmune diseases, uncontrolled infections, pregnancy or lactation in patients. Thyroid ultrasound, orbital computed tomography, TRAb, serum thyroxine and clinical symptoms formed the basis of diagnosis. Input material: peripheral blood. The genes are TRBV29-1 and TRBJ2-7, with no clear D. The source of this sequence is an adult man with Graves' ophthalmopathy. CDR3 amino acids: CSFTRVGTYEQYF. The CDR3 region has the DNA TGCAGCTTCACTCGGGTAGGGACCTACGAGCAGTACTTC.